This T cell receptor beta chain was captured in a study of cytomegalovirus exposure and HLA in healthy donors. Measured with immunoSEQ multiplex PCR; TCRdb has only the in-frame clones, and not every one. Among 150,000 to 160,000 clones, 86% were seen once, and the ten largest hold about 20%. Deletions cut 9 bases from V and 7 bases from J, with 13 bases between. The germline V gene encodes CDR1 LNHDA and CDR2 SQIVND (reference sequence). The CDR3 contains 12 residues. On this clone itself: Its antigen is as yet unknown.

Regarding the study as a whole: High specificity and sensitivity for cytomegalovirus status were reported for the classifier.

The sequence was collected from a man aged 18 to 29 in good health and CMV-seropositive. Sequencing was carried out using PBMCs. V and J are TRBV19 and TRBJ1-3, with D uncertain. CDR3 in amino acids: CASYVSRNTIYF. The CDR3 DNA reads as TGTGCCAGCTATGTCTCTCGGAACACCATATATTTT.